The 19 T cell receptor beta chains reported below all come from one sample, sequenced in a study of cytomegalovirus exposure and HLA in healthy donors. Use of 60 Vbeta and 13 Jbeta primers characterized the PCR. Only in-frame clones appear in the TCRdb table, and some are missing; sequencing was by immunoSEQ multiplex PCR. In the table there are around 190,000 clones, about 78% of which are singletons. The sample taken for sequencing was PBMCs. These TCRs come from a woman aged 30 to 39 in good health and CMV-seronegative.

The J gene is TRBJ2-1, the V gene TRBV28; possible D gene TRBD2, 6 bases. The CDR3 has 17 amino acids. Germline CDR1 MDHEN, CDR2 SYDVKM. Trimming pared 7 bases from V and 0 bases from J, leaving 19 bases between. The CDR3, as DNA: TGTGCCAGCACTCGAAGGTTGGGGCGGGACTCCTACAATGAGCAGTTCTTC. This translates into CASTRRLGRDSYNEQFF.

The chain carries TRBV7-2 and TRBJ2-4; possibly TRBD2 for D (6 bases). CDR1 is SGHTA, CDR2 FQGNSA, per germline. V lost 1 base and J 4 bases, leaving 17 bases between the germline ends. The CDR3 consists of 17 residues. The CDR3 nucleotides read TGTGCCAGCAGCTTAGAACCCCGATCCGGGAGTAAAAACATTCAGTACTTC. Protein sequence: CASSLEPRSGSKNIQYF.

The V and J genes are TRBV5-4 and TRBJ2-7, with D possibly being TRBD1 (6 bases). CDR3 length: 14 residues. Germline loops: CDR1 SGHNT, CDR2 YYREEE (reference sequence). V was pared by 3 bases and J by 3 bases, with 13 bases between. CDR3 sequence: CASSSQQGLYEQYF. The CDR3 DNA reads TGTGCCAGCAGCTCGCAACAGGGCCTCTACGAGCAGTACTTC.

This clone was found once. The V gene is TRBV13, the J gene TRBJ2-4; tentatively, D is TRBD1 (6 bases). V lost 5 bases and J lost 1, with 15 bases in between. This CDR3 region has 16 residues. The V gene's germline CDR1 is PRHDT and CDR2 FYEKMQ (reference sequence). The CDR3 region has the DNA TGTGCCAGCAGCCCAGGGGCCAGTTGGGCCAAAAACATTCAGTACTTC. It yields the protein CASSPGASWAKNIQYF.

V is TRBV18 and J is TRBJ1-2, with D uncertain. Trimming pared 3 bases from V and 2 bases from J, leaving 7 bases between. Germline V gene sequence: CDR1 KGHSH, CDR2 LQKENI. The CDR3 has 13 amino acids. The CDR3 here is CASSPDTNYGYTF. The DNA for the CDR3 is TGTGCCAGCTCACCCGACACGAACTATGGCTACACCTTC. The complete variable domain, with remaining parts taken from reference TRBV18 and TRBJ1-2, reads NAGVMQNPRHLVRRRGQEARLRCSPMKGHSHVYWYRQLPEEGLKFMVYLQKENIIDESGMPKERFSAEFPKEGPSILRIQQVVRGDSAAYFCASSPDTNYGYTFGSGTRLTVV.

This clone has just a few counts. CDR3: CASRHRDSGYYGYTF. In nucleotides, the CDR3 is TGCGCCAGCAGACACCGGGACTCTGGCTACTATGGCTACACCTTC. The chain recombines TRBV5-1 with TRBJ1-2; perhaps TRBD1 as D (5 bases). The V gene lost 5 bases and the J gene lost 3 bases, with 17 bases spanning the gap. Germline-derived CDR1 and CDR2 are SGHRS and YFSETQ. The CDR3 contains 15 residues.

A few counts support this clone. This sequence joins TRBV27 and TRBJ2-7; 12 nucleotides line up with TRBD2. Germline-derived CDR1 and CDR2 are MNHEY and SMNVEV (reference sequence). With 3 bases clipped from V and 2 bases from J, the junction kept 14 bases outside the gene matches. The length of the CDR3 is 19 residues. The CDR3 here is CASSFRNLAGGPLAYEQYF. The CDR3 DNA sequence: TGTGCCAGCAGTTTTAGGAATCTAGCGGGAGGGCCTTTAGCCTACGAGCAGTACTTC.

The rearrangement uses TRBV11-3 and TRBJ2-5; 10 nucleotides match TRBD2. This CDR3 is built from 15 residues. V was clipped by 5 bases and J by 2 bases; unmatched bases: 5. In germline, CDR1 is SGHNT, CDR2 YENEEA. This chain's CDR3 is CASSGLADLQETQYF. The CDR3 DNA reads TGTGCCAGCAGCGGACTAGCGGACTTACAAGAGACCCAGTACTTC.

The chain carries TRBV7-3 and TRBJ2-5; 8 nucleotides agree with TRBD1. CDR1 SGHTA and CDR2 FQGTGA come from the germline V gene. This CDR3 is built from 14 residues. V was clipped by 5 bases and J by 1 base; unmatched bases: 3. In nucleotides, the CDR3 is TGTGCCAGCAGCCTCACAGGGGGCCAAGAGACCCAGTACTTC. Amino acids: CASSLTGGQETQYF.

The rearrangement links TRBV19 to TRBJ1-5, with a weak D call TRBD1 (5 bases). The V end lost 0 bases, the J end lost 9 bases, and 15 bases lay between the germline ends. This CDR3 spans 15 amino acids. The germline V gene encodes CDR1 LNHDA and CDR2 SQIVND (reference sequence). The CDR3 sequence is CASSIETRAGRPQHF. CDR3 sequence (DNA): TGTGCCAGTAGTATAGAGACTAGGGCAGGGAGGCCCCAGCATTTT.

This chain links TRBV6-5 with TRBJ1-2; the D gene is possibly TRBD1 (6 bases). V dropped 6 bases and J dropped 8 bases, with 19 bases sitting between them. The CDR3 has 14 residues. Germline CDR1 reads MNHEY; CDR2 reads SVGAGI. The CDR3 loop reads CASRLSDRPGGYTF. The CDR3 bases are TGTGCCAGCAGACTTTCCGACAGGCCGGGGGGCTACACCTTC.

DNA for the CDR3: TGTGCCAGCAGTGCAAACAGCCGAGTCTATGGCTACACCTTC. This codes for CASSANSRVYGYTF. The J gene is TRBJ1-2, the V gene TRBV6-1; D is undetermined. Looked up from germline, CDR1 is MNHNS and CDR2 is SASEGT. Trimming took 4 bases from V and 4 from J, leaving 13 bases between them. The CDR3 is 14 amino acids.

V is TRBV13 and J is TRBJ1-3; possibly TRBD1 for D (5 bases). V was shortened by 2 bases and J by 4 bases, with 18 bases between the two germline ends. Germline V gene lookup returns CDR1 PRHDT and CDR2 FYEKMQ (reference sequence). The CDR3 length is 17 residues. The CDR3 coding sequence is TGTGCCAGCAGCTTAAGACTCTTTTTGGGGCTGGGAAACACCATATATTTT. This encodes CASSLRLFLGLGNTIYF.

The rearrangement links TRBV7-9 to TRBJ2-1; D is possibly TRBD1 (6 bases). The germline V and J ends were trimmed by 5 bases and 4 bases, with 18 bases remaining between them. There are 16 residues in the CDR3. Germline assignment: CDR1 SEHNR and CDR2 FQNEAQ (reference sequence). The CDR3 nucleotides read TGTGCCAGCAGCCCACCTCCCCCGGGGACATACAATGAGCAGTTCTTC. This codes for CASSPPPPGTYNEQFF.

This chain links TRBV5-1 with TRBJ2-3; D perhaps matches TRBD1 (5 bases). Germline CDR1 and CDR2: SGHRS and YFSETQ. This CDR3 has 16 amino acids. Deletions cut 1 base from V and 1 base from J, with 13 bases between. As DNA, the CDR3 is TGCGCCAGCAGCTTGCCCAGGGCGGCACGCACAGATACGCAGTATTTT. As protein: CASSLPRAARTDTQYF.

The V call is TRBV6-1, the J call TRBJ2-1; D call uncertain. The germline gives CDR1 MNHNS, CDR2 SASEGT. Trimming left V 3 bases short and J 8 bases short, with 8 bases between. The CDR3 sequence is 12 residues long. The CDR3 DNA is TGTGCCAGCAGTGACGCGGTTGATGAGCAGTTCTTC. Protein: CASSDAVDEQFF.

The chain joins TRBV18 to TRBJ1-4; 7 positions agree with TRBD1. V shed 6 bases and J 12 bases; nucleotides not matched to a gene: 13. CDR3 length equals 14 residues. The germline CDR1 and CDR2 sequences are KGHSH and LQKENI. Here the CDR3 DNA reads TGTGCCAGCTCGTGGACAGGCGACCGAGGAGAACTGTTTTTT. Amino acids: CASSWTGDRGELFF.

CDR3 coding DNA: TGTGCCAGTAGTATAGCCAATCCAGGGGCTAACTATGGCTACACCTTC. Its translation is CASSIANPGANYGYTF. This rearrangement joins TRBV19 to TRBJ1-2; possible D gene TRBD1, 6 bases. Trimming removed 1 base from V and 0 bases from J, with 12 bases in between. This CDR3 comprises 16 residues. From germline, CDR1 is LNHDA and CDR2 SQIVND (reference sequence).

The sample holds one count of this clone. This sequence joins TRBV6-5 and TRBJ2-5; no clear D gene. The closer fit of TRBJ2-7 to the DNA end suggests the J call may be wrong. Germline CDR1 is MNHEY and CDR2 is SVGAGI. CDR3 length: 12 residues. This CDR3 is CASSPGWGEQYF. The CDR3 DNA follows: TGTGCCAGCAGCCCGGGCTGGGGCGAGCAGTACTTC.